The 9 T cell receptor beta chains listed next were all sequenced from one sample in a study of cytomegalovirus exposure and HLA in healthy donors (TCRdb year 2017). Receptor amplification or capture employed the immunoSEQ multiplex PCR assay. For the multiplex PCR, a mixture combining 60 forward primers for TCR Vbeta segments and 13 reverse primers for TCR Jbeta segments was used. This is the immuneACCESS table as TCRdb keeps it, with only in-frame sequences that have V and J called. A part of the clones is gone; compared with another copy, unresolved V genes explain less than half, and the rest is unexplained. In all, the sample holds about 200,000 clones, and roughly three quarters of those were seen once. The ten largest account for 1.7% of the sample. Sequencing used PBMCs. The receptors shown here come from a man aged 45 to 65 in good health and CMV-seronegative.

The table lists this clone with a few counts. This rearrangement joins TRBV7-3 to TRBJ2-7, with 7 bases lining up with TRBD1. The CDR3 is 14 residues long. The germline V gene has CDR1 SGHTA and CDR2 FQGTGA. V trimming: 5 bases; J trimming: 4 bases; junction bases outside the gene matches: 8. CDR3 coding DNA: TGTGCCAGCAGCCAGCCAGGGACAGCTTACGAGCAGTACTTC. Amino acid sequence: CASSQPGTAYEQYF.

The rearrangement joins TRBV28 to TRBJ2-7, with 12 nucleotides matching TRBD1. The V gene end was trimmed by 6 bases and the J gene end by 0 bases; junction bases not matched to a gene: 12. The germline gives CDR1 MDHEN, CDR2 SYDVKM. The CDR3 is made up of 18 amino acids. The CDR3: CASSAGTGGGLGSYEQYF. The CDR3, as DNA: TGTGCCAGCAGCGCCGGGACAGGGGGCGGTTTGGGCTCCTACGAGCAGTACTTC. Together with reference TRBV28 and TRBJ2-7, the CDR3 gives the full variable domain: DVKVTQSSRYLVKRTGEKVFLECVQDMDHENMFWYRQDPGLGLRLIYFSYDVKMKEKGDIPEGYSVSREKKERFSLILESASTNQTSMYLCASSAGTGGGLGSYEQYFGPGTRLTVT.

The V call is TRBV4-2, the J call TRBJ2-2, with 7 positions matching TRBD1. CDR3 length: 17 amino acids. V shed 0 bases, J shed 8 bases, and the junction held 12 bases outside the gene matches. Germline loops: CDR1 LGHNA, CDR2 YNFKEQ. The CDR3 DNA sequence: TGTGCCAGCAGCCAAGAAAAGGGGGCAGACCCTCGGGGGGAGCTGTTTTTT. This translates into CASSQEKGADPRGELFF.

In this sample, this clone turned up once. The chain recombines TRBV4-1 with TRBJ2-1, with a possible D match to TRBD2 (5 bases). There are 13 residues in the CDR3. Germline CDR1 is MGHRA and CDR2 is YSYEKL. V dropped 3 bases and J dropped 9 bases, with 12 bases sitting between them. CDR3: CASSHSLAGEQFF. CDR3 bases: TGCGCCAGCAGCCATTCTCTAGCAGGTGAGCAGTTCTTC.

The rearrangement uses TRBV5-4 and TRBJ2-1; D perhaps matches TRBD1 (6 bases). V gave up 0 bases and J gave up 7 bases, with 17 bases separating them. The germline V gene has CDR1 SGHNT and CDR2 YYREEE (reference sequence). The CDR3 is 16 amino acids. The CDR3 sequence is CASSLGGTSLGNEQFF. CDR3 nucleotide sequence: TGTGCCAGCAGCTTGGGAGGGACAAGTTTGGGAAATGAGCAGTTCTTC.

The V call is TRBV11-1, the J call TRBJ2-5; 10 bases match TRBD1. This CDR3 is 14 amino acids long. The V gene's germline CDR1 is SGHAT and CDR2 FQDESV (reference sequence). The J segment lost 4 bases and the V segment lost 4 bases, leaving 3 bases of the junction unmatched. This CDR3 is CASSYDRGLETQYF. CDR3 nucleotide sequence: TGTGCCAGCAGCTATGACAGGGGGCTAGAGACCCAGTACTTC.

The chain couples TRBV30 to TRBJ1-2; possible D gene TRBD1, 6 bases. The V gene's germline CDR1 is GTSNPN and CDR2 SVGIG (reference sequence). The CDR3 totals 13 residues. Trimming cost V 3 bases and J 8 bases, with 16 bases left between them. CDR3 in DNA: TGTGCCTGGAGGGGGAGATCAGGGGAAGGCTACACCTTC. Translated: CAWRGRSGEGYTF.

The V call is TRBV28, the J call TRBJ2-1, with D maybe TRBD2 (5 bases). This CDR3 has 12 amino acids. The germline CDR1 and CDR2 sequences are MDHEN and SYDVKM. Trimming cost V 6 bases and J 10 bases, with 13 bases left between them. The CDR3 DNA reads as TGTGCCAGCAGCCCTACTAGACCGGAGCAGTTCTTC. This sequence encodes CASSPTRPEQFF.

This rearrangement joins TRBV10-3 to TRBJ2-1; TRBD2 agrees at 7 bases. J lost 9 bases, V lost 6 bases, and 8 bases had no gene match. The germline CDR1 and CDR2 sequences are ENHRY and SYGVKD. This CDR3 has 13 residues. This CDR3 reads CAIRGLGKIEQFF. The CDR3 coding sequence is TGTGCCATCAGAGGACTAGGAAAGATTGAGCAGTTCTTC.